This T cell receptor beta chain originates from a study of T cell responses to AZD1222 COVID-19 vaccine. In the study overall: The study pooled second doses at about 4 or about 12 weeks.

General study results and limits: Most donors were white British, females outnumbered males, and clonal diversity was possibly underestimated. Of the AZD1222 recipients, only 5 to 7 were seropositive at baseline.

Germline loops: CDR1 SGHTA, CDR2 FQGNSA. V shed 4 bases, J shed 7 bases, and the junction held 5 bases outside the gene matches. This CDR3 is built from 14 residues. About this clone itself: The target antigen is unknown.

Sequencing was performed with immunoSEQ multiplex PCR; in TCRdb, only in-frame clones are kept and a portion is missing. The sample has 150,000 or so clones, under 95% seen once. The sequence was collected from an adult in good health. The V call is TRBV7-2, the J call TRBJ1-2; 11 bases line up with TRBD1. Sequenced here: peripheral blood, sampled on day 0 of AZD1222 vaccination. CDR3 nucleotide sequence: TGTGCCAGCAGCTCCGGACAGGGGGCGATTGGCTACACCTTC. It translates to CASSSGQGAIGYTF.